This T cell receptor beta chain was recovered during a study of shared clonotypes between healthy human individuals. Naivety among CD8 cells was defined by CD45RO negativity and positive CCR7 selection, thereby excluding terminally differentiated effector memory CD45RA+ cells. Donors had no recently reported acute infections or vaccinations and were HIV-negative. Here immunoSEQ multiplex PCR was the method, and the copy in TCRdb shows in-frame clones only, minus some. Of about 580,000 clones in the sample, more than 95% were seen once. Turning to this clone: What it binds is not known.

The CDR3 loop spans 15 amino acids. Looked up from germline, CDR1 is LNHNV and CDR2 is YYDKDF (reference sequence). Unmatched junction bases numbered 6, after V lost 4 bases and J lost 0 bases. Study-wide results and caveats: Rarefaction indicated that sorted-subset sequencing remained incomplete although depth was large. Sample collection involved blood only; tissue repertoires are likely different.

The receptor comes from a man in his thirties or forties in good health. The specimen sequenced was naive CD8+ T cells sorted from blood. V gene TRBV15 combines with J gene TRBJ2-7, with TRBD1 matching 7 bases. CDR3 region: CATSISGDSSYEQYF. The DNA of the CDR3 is TGTGCCACCAGCATCTCCGGGGACAGCTCCTACGAGCAGTACTTC.